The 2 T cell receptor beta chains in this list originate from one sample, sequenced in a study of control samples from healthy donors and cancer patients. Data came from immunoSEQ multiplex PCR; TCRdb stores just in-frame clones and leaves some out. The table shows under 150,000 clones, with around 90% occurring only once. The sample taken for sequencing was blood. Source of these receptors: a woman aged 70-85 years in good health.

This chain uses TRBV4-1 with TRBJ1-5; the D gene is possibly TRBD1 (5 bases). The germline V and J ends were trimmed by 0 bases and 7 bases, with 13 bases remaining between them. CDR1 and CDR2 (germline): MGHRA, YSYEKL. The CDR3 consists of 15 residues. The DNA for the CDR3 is TGCGCCAGCAGCCAAGACCGGGGGGTAAGACAGCCCCAGCATTTT. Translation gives CASSQDRGVRQPQHF.

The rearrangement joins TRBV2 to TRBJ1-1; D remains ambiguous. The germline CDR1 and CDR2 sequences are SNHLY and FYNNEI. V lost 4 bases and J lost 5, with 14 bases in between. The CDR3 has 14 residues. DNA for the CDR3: TGTGCCAGCAGTGGATCGGGAGTTGGAACTGAAGCTTTCTTT. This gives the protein CASSGSGVGTEAFF.